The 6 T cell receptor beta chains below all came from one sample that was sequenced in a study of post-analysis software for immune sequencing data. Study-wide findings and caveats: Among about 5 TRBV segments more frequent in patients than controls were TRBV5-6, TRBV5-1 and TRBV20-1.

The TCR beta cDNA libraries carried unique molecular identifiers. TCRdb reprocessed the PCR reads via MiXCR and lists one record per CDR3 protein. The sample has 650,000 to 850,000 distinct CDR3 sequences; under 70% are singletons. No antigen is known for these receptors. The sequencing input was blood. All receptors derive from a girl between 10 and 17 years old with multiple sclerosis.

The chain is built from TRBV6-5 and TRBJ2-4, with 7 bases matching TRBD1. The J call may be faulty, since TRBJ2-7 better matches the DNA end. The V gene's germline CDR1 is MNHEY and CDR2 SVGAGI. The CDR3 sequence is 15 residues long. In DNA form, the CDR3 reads TGTGCCAGCAGTTACTCATTTACAGGGGCCTACGAGCAGTACTTC. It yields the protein CASSYSFTGAYEQYF.

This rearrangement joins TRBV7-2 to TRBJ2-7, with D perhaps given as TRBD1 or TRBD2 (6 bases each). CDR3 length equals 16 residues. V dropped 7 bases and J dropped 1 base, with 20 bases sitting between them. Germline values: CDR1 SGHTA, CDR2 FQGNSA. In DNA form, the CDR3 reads TGTGCCAGCACCCTTTGGGGGGCAGGTCGATCCTACGAGCAGTACTTC. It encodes CASTLWGAGRSYEQYF.

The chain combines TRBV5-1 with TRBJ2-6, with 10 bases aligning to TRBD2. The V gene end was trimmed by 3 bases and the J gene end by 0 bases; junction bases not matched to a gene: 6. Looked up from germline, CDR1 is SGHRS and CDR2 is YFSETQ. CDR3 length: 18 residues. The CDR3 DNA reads TGCGCCAGCAGCTACACTAGCGGGATGAGCTCTGGGGCCAACGTCCTGACTTTC. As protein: CASSYTSGMSSGANVLTF.

The CDR3 nucleotides are TGCAGCGTGGCTACAGGGAGCTCCTACAATGAGCAGTTCTTC. Encoded protein: CSVATGSSYNEQFF. This chain links TRBV29-1 with TRBJ2-1; D might be TRBD1 (6 bases). The V gene's germline CDR1 is SQVTM and CDR2 ANQGSEA. V was cut by 6 bases and J by 0 bases, with 12 bases left in between. This CDR3 region has 14 residues.

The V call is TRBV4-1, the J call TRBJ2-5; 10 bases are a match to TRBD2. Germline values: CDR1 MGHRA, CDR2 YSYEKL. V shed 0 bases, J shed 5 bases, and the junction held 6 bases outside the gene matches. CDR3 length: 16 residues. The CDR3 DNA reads TGCGCCAGCAGCCAAGATCAGCTAGCGGGAGCGGAGACCCAGTACTTC. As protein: CASSQDQLAGAETQYF.

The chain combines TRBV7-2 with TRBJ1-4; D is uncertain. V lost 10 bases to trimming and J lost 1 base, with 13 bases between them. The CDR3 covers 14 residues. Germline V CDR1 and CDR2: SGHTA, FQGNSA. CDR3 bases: TGTGCCATTTCCCGGGGAGTAACTAATGAAAAACTGTTTTTT. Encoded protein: CAISRGVTNEKLFF. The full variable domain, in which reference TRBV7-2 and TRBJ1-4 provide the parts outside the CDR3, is GAGVSQSPSNKVTEKGKDVELRCDPISGHTALYWYRQSLGQGLEFLIYFQGNSAPDKSGLPSDRFSAERTGGSVSTLTIQRTQQEDSAVYLCAISRGVTNEKLFFGSGTQLSVL.